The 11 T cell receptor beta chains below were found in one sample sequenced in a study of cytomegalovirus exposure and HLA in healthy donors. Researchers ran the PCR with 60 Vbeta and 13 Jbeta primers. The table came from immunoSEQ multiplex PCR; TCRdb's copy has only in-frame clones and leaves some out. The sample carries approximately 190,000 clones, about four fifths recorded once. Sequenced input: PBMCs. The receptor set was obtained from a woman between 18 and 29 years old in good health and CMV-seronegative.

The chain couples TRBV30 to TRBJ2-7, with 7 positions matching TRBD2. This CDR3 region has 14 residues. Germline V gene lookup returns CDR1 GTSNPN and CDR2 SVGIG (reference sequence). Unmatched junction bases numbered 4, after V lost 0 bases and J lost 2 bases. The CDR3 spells CAWSVSAGTYEQYF. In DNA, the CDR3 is TGTGCCTGGAGTGTATCAGCGGGAACCTACGAGCAGTACTTC.

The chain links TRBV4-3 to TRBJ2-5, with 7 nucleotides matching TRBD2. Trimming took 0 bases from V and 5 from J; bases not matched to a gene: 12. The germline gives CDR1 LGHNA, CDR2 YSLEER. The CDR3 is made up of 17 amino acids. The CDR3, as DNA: TGCGCCAGCAGCCAAGATCAGGCTAGCGGAGGGGAGGAGACCCAGTACTTC. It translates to CASSQDQASGGEETQYF.

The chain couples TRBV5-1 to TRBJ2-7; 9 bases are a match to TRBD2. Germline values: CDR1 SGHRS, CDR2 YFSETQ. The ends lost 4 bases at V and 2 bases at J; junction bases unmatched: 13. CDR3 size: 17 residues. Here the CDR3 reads CASSHVGGLAGPYEQYV. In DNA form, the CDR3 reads TGCGCCAGCAGCCACGTTGGGGGGCTAGCGGGGCCCTACGAGCAGTACGTC.

The CDR3 loop reads CASSPGQGKETQYF. CDR3 coding DNA: TGTGCCAGCAGCCCCGGACAGGGGAAAGAGACCCAGTACTTC. The chain joins TRBV7-2 to TRBJ2-5; TRBD1 matches at 9 bases. Germline V gene data show CDR1 as SGHTA and CDR2 as FQGNSA. V was clipped by 5 bases and J by 3 bases; unmatched bases: 4. The CDR3 length is 14 residues. Combining the CDR3 with reference TRBV7-2 and TRBJ2-5 gives the whole variable domain GAGVSQSPSNKVTEKGKDVELRCDPISGHTALYWYRQSLGQGLEFLIYFQGNSAPDKSGLPSDRFSAERTGGSVSTLTIQRTQQEDSAVYLCASSPGQGKETQYFGPGTRLLVL.

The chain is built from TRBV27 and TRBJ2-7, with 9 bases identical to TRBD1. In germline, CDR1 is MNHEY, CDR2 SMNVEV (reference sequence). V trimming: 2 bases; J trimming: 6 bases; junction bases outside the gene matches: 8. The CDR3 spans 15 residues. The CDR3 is CASSLLGTGLIEQYF. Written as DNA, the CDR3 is TGTGCCAGCAGTTTACTGGGGACAGGGTTAATCGAGCAGTACTTC.

CDR3 sequence (DNA): TGTGCCAGCAGCCCTGGTGGTGGAGGGCAAGAGACCCAGTACTTC. Its translation: CASSPGGGGQETQYF. The V and J genes are TRBV28 and TRBJ2-5, with D perhaps TRBD2 (6 bases). Germline CDR1 MDHEN, CDR2 SYDVKM. CDR3 size: 15 residues. V lost 6 bases to trimming and J lost 2 bases, with 16 bases between them.

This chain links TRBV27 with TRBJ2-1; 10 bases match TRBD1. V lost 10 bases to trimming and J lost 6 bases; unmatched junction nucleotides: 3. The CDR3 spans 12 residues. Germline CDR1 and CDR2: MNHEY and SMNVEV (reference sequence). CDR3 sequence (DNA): TGTGCCACCAGGACAGGGGGCAATGAGCAGTTCTTC. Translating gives CATRTGGNEQFF.

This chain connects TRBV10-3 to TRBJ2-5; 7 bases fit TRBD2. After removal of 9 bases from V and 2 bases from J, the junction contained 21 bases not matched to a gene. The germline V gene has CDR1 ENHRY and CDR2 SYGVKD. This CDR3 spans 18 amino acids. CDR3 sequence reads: CAMNRRGRVTFEQETQYF. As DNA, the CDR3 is TGTGCCATGAACCGGCGGGGGAGGGTAACGTTCGAGCAAGAGACCCAGTACTTC.

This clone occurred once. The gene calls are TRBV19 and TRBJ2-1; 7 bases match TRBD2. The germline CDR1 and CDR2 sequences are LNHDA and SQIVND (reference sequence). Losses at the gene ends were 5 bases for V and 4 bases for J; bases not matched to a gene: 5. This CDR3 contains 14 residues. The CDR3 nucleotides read TGTGCCAGTAGTGCAAGCGGGATGTACAATGAGCAGTTCTTC. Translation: CASSASGMYNEQFF.

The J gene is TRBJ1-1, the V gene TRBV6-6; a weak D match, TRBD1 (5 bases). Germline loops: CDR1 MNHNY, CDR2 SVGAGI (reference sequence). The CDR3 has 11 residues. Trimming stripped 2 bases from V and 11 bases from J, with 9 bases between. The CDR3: CASSYRGTAFF. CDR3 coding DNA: TGTGCCAGCAGTTACAGGGGCACTGCTTTCTTT.

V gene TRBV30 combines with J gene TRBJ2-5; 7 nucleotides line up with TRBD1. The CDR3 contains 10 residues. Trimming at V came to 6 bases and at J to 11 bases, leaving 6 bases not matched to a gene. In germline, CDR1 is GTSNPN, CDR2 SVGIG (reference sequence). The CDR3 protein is CACRDSLQYF. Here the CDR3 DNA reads TGTGCCTGCCGGGACAGCCTTCAGTACTTC.